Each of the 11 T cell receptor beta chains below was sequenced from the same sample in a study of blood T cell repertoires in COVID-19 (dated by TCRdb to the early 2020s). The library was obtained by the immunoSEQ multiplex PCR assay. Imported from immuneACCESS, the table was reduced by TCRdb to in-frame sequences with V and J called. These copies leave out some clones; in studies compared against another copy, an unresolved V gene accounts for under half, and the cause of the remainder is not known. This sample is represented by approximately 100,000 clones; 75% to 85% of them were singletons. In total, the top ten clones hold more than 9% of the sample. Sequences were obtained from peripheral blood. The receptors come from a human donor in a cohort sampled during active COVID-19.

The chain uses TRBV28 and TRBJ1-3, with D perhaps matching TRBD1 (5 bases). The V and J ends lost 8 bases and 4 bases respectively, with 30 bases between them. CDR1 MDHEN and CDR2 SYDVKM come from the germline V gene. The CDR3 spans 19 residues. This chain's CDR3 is CASSEPGRRGRGTGNTIYF. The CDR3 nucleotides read TGTGCCAGCTCCGAGCCTGGCCGGAGGGGTCGGGGTACGGGAAACACCATATATTTT.

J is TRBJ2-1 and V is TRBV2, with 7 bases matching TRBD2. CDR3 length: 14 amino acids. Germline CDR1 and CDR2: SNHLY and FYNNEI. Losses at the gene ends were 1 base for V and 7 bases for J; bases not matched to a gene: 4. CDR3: CASSEGLAVNEQFF. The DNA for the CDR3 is TGTGCCAGCAGTGAAGGGCTAGCGGTTAATGAGCAGTTCTTC.

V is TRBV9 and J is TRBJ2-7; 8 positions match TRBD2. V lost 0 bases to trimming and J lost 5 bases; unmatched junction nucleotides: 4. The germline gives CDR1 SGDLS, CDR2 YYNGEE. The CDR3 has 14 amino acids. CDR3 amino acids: CASSVAGAGDEQYF. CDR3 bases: TGTGCCAGCAGCGTAGCGGGAGCGGGGGACGAGCAGTACTTC.

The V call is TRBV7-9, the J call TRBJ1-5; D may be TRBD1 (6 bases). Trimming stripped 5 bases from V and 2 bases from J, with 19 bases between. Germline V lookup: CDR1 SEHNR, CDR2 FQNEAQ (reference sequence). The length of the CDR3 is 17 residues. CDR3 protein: CASSAVQGQFGNQPQHF. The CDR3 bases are TGTGCCAGCAGCGCGGTACAGGGTCAGTTTGGCAATCAGCCCCAGCATTTT.

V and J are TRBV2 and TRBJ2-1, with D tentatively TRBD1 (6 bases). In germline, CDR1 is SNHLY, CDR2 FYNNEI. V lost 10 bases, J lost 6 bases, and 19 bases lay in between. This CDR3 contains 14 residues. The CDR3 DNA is TGTGCCAACACCGGGAACAGGGTGGTCAATGAGCAGTTCTTC. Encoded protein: CANTGNRVVNEQFF.

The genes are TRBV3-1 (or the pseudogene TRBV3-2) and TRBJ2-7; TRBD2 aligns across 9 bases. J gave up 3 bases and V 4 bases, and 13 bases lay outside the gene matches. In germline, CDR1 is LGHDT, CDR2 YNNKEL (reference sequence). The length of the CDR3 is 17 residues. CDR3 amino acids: CASSPASGAPRIYEQYF. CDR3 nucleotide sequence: TGTGCCAGCAGCCCGGCTAGCGGGGCCCCTCGAATCTACGAGCAGTACTTC.

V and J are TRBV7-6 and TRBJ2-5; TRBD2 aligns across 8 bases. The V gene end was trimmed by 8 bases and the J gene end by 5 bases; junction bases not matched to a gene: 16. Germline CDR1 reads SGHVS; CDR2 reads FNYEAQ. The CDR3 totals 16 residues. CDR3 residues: CASGPMGGGLIETQYF. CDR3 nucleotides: TGTGCCAGCGGCCCCATGGGCGGGGGGCTCATCGAGACCCAGTACTTC.

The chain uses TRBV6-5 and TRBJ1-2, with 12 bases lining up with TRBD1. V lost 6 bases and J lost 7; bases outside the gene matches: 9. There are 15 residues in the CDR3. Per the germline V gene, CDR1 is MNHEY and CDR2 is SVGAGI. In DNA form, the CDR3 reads TGTGCCAGCAGCGCTAGCGGGACAGGGGGCGGTGGCTACACCTTC. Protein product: CASSASGTGGGGYTF.

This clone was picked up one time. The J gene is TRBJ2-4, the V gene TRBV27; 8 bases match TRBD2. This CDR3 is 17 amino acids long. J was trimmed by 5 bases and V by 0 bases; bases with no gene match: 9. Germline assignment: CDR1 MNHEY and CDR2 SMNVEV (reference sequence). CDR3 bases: TGTGCCAGCAGTTTATCGAGGGGCGGGGGGCTCGAAAACATTCAGTACTTC. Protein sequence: CASSLSRGGGLENIQYF.

This CDR3 is CASSSWTSVHEQYF. The CDR3 DNA sequence: TGTGCCAGCAGTTCTTGGACTAGCGTTCACGAGCAGTACTTC. The V call is TRBV6-5, the J call TRBJ2-7; 9 bases line up with TRBD2. Per the germline V gene, CDR1 is MNHEY and CDR2 is SVGAGI. The CDR3 has 14 amino acids. The J segment lost 5 bases and the V segment lost 4 bases, leaving 6 bases of the junction unmatched.

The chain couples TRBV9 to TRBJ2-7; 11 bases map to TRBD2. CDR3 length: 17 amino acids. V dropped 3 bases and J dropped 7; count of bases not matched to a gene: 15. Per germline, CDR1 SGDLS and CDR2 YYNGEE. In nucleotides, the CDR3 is TGTGCCAGCAGCGGTAGCGGGAGGGCCAAAACATCGGGTGAGCAGTACTTC. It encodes CASSGSGRAKTSGEQYF.